Listed below are T cell receptor beta chains from one sample, sequenced in a study of shared clonotypes between healthy human individuals. Assay: immunoSEQ multiplex PCR; the TCRdb copy retains only in-frame clones and omits some. The sample holds a few million clones, 80% to 95% seen once. The sample comprised naive CD8+ T cells from PBMCs. These receptors all stem from a young man in good health. Some clones in this sample may be carry-over from other donors' samples. CDR3s include the opening cysteine and the closing phenylalanine or tryptophan. D genes are given only for firm matches. Part of the rows lack a size; the others show once, few, many or a class for expanded clones.

>TRBV9|NA|TRBJ2-6|NA
TGTGCCAGCAGCGTAGAGGAATCTGGGGCCAACGTCCTGACTTTC
CASSVEESGANVLTF
>TRBV29-1|TRBD2|TRBJ2-1|once
TGCAGGGTCGGACTAGCCGGTGAGCAGTTCTTC
CRVGLAGEQFF
>TRBV9|TRBD2|TRBJ2-1|NA
TGTGCCAGCAGCCCTGGACTAGGCTCCTACAATGAGCAGTTCTTC
CASSPGLGSYNEQFF
>TRBV27|TRBD2|TRBJ2-1|NA
TGTGCCAGCAATCCACTAGCGGAGACTAATGAGCAGTTCTTC
CASNPLAETNEQFF
>TRBV18|NA|TRBJ2-7|NA
TGTGCCAGCTCATCTTCCCCGGGTGTCAAAGGATACGAGCAGTACTTC
CASSSSPGVKGYEQYF
>TRBV5-6|NA|TRBJ2-3|NA
TGTGCCAGCAGCTTGGCAGGTCCCCCAGGGGTAACAGATACGCAGTATTTT
CASSLAGPPGVTDTQYF
>TRBV19|NA|TRBJ2-6|NA
TGTGCCAGTGAGGAGGACCCTGGGGCCAACGTCCTGACTTTC
CASEEDPGANVLTF
>TRBV27|NA|TRBJ2-4|NA
TGTGCCAGCAGAGGTAGGGGTAACATTCAGTACTTC
CASRGRGNIQYF
>TRBV29-1|NA|TRBJ2-7|NA
TGCAGCGTTACCAACCGGGACAAAAGGTACGAGCAGTACTTC
CSVTNRDKRYEQYF
>TRBV5-1|TRBD1|TRBJ2-7|NA
TGCGCCAGCAGCGCGGGACAGGGGTACGAGCAGTACTTC
CASSAGQGYEQYF
>TRBV27|NA|TRBJ2-7|NA
TGTGCCAGCAGTTGGATGGGAGCAGGGATCGGGGACGAGCAGTACTTC
CASSWMGAGIGDEQYF
>TRBV5-1|NA|TRBJ1-2|NA
TGCGCCAGCAGCTTGCCAGGGGCCGCCGAGGGCTACACCTTC
CASSLPGAAEGYTF
>TRBV27|NA|TRBJ1-1|NA
TGTGCCAGCAGGAGTTTCACTGAAGCTTTCTTT
CASRSFTEAFF
>TRBV10-3|NA|TRBJ1-1|few
TGTGCCATCAGTGAGTCCCTGGATGAAGCTTTCTTT
CAISESLDEAFF
>TRBV27|NA|TRBJ2-4|NA
TGTGCCAGCAGCCCCTCGGTCGGATCGCGAGCCAAAAACATTCAGTACTTC
CASSPSVGSRAKNIQYF
>TRBV5-5|NA|TRBJ2-1|NA
TGTGCCAGCAGCCCCCGGCCCATCTATGGGGTCTACAATGAGCAGTTCTTC
CASSPRPIYGVYNEQFF
>TRBV9|NA|TRBJ2-7|NA
TGTGCCAGCAGCGTTGGACCATCCTACGAGCAGTACTTC
CASSVGPSYEQYF
>TRBV27|NA|TRBJ2-7|NA
TGTGCCAGCAGTTTATATGCGGGACGGTCCTACGAGCAGTACTTC
CASSLYAGRSYEQYF
>TRBV9|NA|TRBJ2-5|NA
TGTGCCAGCAGCGTAGCGGGAGACCCAACCGAAGAGACCCAGTACTTC
CASSVAGDPTEETQYF
>TRBV27|TRBD1|TRBJ2-1|NA
TGTGCCAGCAGTTCCCTGACAGGGGAGATTAATGAGCAGTTCTTC
CASSSLTGEINEQFF
>TRBV5-1|NA|TRBJ2-5|NA
TGCGCCAGCAGCGGTCGAGCCTCGTACCAAGAGACCCAGTACTTC
CASSGRASYQETQYF
>TRBV27|NA|TRBJ1-2|once
TGTGCCAGCAGTGCCCTCTTTTCAGGGGATGTTGGCTATGGCTACACCTTC
CASSALFSGDVGYGYTF
>TRBV9|NA|TRBJ2-2|NA
TGTGCCAGCAGCCCCGGGGAGCTGTTTTTT
CASSPGELFF
>TRBV28|NA|TRBJ1-2|NA
TGTGCCAGCAGTCTCATCCTACAGGGATCCTACACCTTC
CASSLILQGSYTF
>TRBV28|NA|TRBJ2-7|NA
TGTGCCAGCGGACTATACGAGCAGTACTTC
CASGLYEQYF
>TRBV27|NA|TRBJ2-7|once
TGTGCCAGCAGTTTGGGCGGTAGGTCAAAGCGGATTTGG
CASSLGGRSKRIW
>TRBV2|TRBD2|TRBJ2-1|NA
TGTGCCAGCCGCGGGGGTAGGGACAATGAGCAGTTCTTC
CASRGGRDNEQFF
>TRBV6-6|NA|TRBJ1-2|NA
TGTGCCAGCAGTTGGAATGTTGGGGCCGCGAACTATGGCTACACCTTC
CASSWNVGAANYGYTF
>TRBV5-1|NA|TRBJ1-4|NA
TGCGCCAGCGGATCGGGCCCAGGCCGAACTTCAAGTGAAAAACTGTTTTTT
CASGSGPGRTSSEKLFF
>TRBV4-1|NA|TRBJ1-4|NA
TGCGCCAGCAGCCCGCAGGACAGCTCAACTAATGAAAAACTGTTTTTT
CASSPQDSSTNEKLFF
>TRBV2|TRBD2|TRBJ2-1|NA
TGTGCCAGCTTGGGGGCTAGCGGGTATGAAAGCTCCTACAATGAGCAGTTCTTC
CASLGASGYESSYNEQFF
>TRBV9|NA|TRBJ1-2|NA
TGTGCCAGCAGCGGTGAGGGGCCCAACTATGGCTACACCTTC
CASSGEGPNYGYTF
>TRBV28|NA|TRBJ2-7|NA
TGTGCCAGCAAGGAACCCCGGCAGCTTAACTACGAGCAGTACTTC
CASKEPRQLNYEQYF
>TRBV6-1|NA|TRBJ1-1|NA
TGTGCCAGCAGGACCCGTAGGGGGAACACTGAAGCTTTCTTT
CASRTRRGNTEAFF
>TRBV13|NA|TRBJ2-7|NA
TGTGCCAGCAGCCTCCGGCCTCCTCACGAGCAGTACTTC
CASSLRPPHEQYF
>TRBV19|NA|TRBJ2-3|NA
TGTGCCAGTAGTATGCCCCCTATGAGTGTTGTTGGCGCAGATACGCAGTATTTT
CASSMPPMSVVGADTQYF
>TRBV6-7|NA|TRBJ2-7|NA
TGTGCCAGCAGAGTTCCAGGACACCCACCCTACGAGCAGTACTTC
CASRVPGHPPYEQYF
>TRBV28|TRBD2|TRBJ2-5|NA
TGTGCCAGCAGTTCCCCTCTGACAGCGGGAGACCAAGAGACCCAGTACTTC
CASSSPLTAGDQETQYF
>TRBV6-5|TRBD1|TRBJ2-7|NA
TGTGCCAGCAGTTTGACAGGGGGCCCGTACGAGCAGTACTTC
CASSLTGGPYEQYF
>TRBV11-2|NA|TRBJ2-1|NA
TGTGCCAGCAGAGTCGCCCCGAACGCCTACAATGAGCAGTTCTTC
CASRVAPNAYNEQFF
>TRBV2|TRBD2|TRBJ2-7|NA
TGTGCCAGCGGCGCTGTGGCTAGCGGGAGGGTTGGGTACGAGCAGTACTTC
CASGAVASGRVGYEQYF
>TRBV29-1|TRBD2|TRBJ2-1|NA
TGCAGCGTGTCCCTAGCGGGCGCCTTCAATGAGCAGTTCTTC
CSVSLAGAFNEQFF
>TRBV13|TRBD1|TRBJ2-1|NA
TGTGCCAGCAGCTCCCCGGGACAGGCTATTGATGAGCAGTTCTTC
CASSSPGQAIDEQFF
>TRBV7-9|NA|TRBJ2-2|NA
TGTGCCAGCAGCTTAGGTGTGGCAAACACCGGGGAGCTGTTTTTT
CASSLGVANTGELFF
>TRBV6-5|TRBD1|TRBJ2-5|NA
TGTGCCAGCAGTTTAGCATACCGGGACAGGGAAGAGACCCAGTACTTC
CASSLAYRDREETQYF
>TRBV5-5|NA|TRBJ2-3|NA
TGTGCCAGCAGCTATAGCGACTTCACAGATACGCAGTATTTT
CASSYSDFTDTQYF
>TRBV27|TRBD2|TRBJ2-3|NA
TGTGCCAGCAGTTTTCCGGGACTAGCGGGACTCACAGATACGCAGTATTTT
CASSFPGLAGLTDTQYF
>TRBV19|TRBD2|TRBJ2-1|NA
TGTGCCAGTAGTATGATAGCGGGCAGCAAGATTGAGCAGTTCTTC
CASSMIAGSKIEQFF
>TRBV7-9|NA|TRBJ2-1|NA
TGTGCCAGCAGCTTGAAGAGCTCCAACAATGAGCAGTTCTTC
CASSLKSSNNEQFF
>TRBV27|TRBD2|TRBJ2-7|NA
TGTGCCAGCAGCACCCTGGGGGAGGGTAGGAACGAGCAGTACTTC
CASSTLGEGRNEQYF
>TRBV9|NA|TRBJ2-1|NA
TGTGCCAGCAGCGTTGGTAGCGGATACTCCTACAATGAGCAGTTCTTC
CASSVGSGYSYNEQFF
>TRBV6-5|NA|TRBJ2-7|NA
TGTGCCATCAGTGAGCTCCAGGGGCACTACGAGCAGTACTTC
CAISELQGHYEQYF
>TRBV2|TRBD1|TRBJ1-2|NA
TGTGCCAGCAGACAGGACAGGATGCTGAACTATGGCTACACCTTC
CASRQDRMLNYGYTF
>TRBV7-6|NA|TRBJ1-4|NA
TGTGCCAGCAGCTTAGCGGGGCTCGCCGCAACTAATGAAAAACTGTTTTTT
CASSLAGLAATNEKLFF